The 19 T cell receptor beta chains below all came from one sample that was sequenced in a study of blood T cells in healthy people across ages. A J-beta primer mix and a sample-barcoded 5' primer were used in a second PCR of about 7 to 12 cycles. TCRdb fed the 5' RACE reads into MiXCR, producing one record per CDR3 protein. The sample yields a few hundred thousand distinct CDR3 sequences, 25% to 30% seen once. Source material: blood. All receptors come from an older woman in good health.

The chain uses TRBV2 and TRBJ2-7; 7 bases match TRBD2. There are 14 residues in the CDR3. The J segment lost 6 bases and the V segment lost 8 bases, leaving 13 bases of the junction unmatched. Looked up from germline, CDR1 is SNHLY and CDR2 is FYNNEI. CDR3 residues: CASGRDKPGGEQYF. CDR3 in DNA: TGTGCCAGCGGGAGAGATAAACCGGGGGGCGAGCAGTACTTC.

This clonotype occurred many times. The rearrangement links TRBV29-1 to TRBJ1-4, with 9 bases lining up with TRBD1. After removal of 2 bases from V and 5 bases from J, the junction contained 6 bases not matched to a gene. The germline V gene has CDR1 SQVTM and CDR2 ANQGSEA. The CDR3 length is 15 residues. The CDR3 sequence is CSVEILGTGNEKLFF. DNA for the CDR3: TGCAGCGTTGAAATCCTTGGGACAGGGAATGAAAAACTGTTTTTT.

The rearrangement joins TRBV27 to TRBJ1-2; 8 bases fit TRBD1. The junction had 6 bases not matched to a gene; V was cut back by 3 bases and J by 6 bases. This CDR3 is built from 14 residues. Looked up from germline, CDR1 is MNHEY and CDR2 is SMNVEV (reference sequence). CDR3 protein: CASSFNRGYDGYTF. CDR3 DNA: TGTGCCAGCAGTTTTAACAGGGGGTACGATGGCTACACCTTC.

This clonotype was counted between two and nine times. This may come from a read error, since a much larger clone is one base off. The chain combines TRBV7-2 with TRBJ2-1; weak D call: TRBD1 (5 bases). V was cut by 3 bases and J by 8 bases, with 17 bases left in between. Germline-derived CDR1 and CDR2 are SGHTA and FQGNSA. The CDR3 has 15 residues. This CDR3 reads CASSLRHQRGDEQFF. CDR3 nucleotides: TGTGCCAGCAGCTTGAGACATCAAAGGGGCGATGAGCAGTTCTTC.

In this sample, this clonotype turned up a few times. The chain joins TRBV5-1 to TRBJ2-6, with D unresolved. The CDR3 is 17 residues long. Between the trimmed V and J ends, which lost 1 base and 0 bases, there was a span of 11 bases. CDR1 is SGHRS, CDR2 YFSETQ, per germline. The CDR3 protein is CASSLTTKSSGANVLTF. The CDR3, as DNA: TGCGCCAGCAGCTTGACAACCAAAAGCTCTGGGGCCAACGTCCTGACTTTC.

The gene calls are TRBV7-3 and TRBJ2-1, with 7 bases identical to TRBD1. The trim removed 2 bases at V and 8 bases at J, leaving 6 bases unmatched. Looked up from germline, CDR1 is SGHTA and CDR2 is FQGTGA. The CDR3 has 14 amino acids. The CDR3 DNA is TGTGCCAGCAGCTTATTGGGGACAGACGATGAGCAGTTCTTC. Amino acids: CASSLLGTDDEQFF.

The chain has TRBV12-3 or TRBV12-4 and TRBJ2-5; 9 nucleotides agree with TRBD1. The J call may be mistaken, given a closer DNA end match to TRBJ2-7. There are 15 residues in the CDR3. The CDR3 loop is CASSLFRDRVGEQYF. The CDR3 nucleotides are TGTGCCAGCAGTCTCTTCCGGGACAGGGTCGGCGAGCAGTACTTC.

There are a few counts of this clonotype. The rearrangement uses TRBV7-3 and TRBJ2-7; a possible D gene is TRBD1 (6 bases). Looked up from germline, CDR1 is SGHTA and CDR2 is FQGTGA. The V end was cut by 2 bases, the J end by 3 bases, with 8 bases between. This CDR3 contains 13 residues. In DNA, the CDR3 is TGTGCCAGCAGCTTAGCCAGGGGCTACGAGCAGTACTTC. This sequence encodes CASSLARGYEQYF.

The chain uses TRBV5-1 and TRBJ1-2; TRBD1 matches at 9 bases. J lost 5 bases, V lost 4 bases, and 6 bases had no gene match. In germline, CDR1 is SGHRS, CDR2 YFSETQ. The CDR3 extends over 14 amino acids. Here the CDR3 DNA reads TGCGCCAGCAGCGCGGACAGGGGTCTTTATGGCTACACCTTC. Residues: CASSADRGLYGYTF. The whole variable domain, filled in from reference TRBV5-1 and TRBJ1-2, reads KAGVTQTPRYLIKTRGQQVTLSCSPISGHRSVSWYQQTPGQGLQFLFEYFSETQRNKGNFPGRFSGRQFSNSRSEMNVSTLELGDSALYLCASSADRGLYGYTFGSGTRLTVV.

The CDR3 DNA reads as TGCGCCAGCAGCGCCCGGGACTCCCCAACCGGGGAGCTGTTTTTT. It codes for CASSARDSPTGELFF. The chain combines TRBV4-3 with TRBJ2-2; TRBD2 is a possible D gene (6 bases). Trimming stripped 5 bases from V and 5 bases from J, with 15 bases between. Looked up from germline, CDR1 is LGHNA and CDR2 is YSLEER. This CDR3 comprises 15 residues.

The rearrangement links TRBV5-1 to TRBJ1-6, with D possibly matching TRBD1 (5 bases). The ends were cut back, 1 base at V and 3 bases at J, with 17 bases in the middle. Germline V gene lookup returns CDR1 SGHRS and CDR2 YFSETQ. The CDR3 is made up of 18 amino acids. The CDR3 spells CASSLSWRGTDYNSPLHF. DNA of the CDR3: TGCGCCAGCAGCTTGTCTTGGCGCGGGACCGACTATAATTCACCCCTCCACTTT. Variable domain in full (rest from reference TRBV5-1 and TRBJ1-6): KAGVTQTPRYLIKTRGQQVTLSCSPISGHRSVSWYQQTPGQGLQFLFEYFSETQRNKGNFPGRFSGRQFSNSRSEMNVSTLELGDSALYLCASSLSWRGTDYNSPLHFGNGTRLTVT.

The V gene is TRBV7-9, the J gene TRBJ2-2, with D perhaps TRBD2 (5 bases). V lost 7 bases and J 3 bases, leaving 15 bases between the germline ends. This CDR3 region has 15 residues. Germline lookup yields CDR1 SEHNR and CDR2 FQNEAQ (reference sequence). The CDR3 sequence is CASTELRGYTGELFF. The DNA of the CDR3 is TGTGCCAGCACCGAATTGCGAGGGTACACCGGGGAGCTGTTTTTT.

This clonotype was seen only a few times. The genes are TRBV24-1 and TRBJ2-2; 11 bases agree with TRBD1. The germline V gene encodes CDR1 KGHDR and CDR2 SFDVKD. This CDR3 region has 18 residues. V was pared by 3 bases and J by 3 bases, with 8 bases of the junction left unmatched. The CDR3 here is CATSDTGTGGSYTGELFF. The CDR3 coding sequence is TGTGCCACCAGTGATACCGGGACAGGGGGTTCTTACACCGGGGAGCTGTTTTTT.

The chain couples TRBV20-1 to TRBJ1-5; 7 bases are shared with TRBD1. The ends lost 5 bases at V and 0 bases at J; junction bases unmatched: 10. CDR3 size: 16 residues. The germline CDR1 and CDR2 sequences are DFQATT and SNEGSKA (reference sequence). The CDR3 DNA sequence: TGCAGTGCTCCTCGGGACAGACCTTATAGCAATCAGCCCCAGCATTTT. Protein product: CSAPRDRPYSNQPQHF.

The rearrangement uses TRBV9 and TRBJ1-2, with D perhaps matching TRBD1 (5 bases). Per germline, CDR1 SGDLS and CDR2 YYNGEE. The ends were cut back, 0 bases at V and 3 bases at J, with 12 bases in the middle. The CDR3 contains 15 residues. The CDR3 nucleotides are TGTGCCAGCAGCGTAGGGAGGGGCGCGGACTATGGCTACACCTTC. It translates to CASSVGRGADYGYTF.

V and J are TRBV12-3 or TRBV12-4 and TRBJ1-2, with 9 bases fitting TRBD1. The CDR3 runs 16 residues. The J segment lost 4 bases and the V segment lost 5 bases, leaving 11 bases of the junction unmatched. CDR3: CASSPGTGRISYGYTF. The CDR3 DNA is TGTGCCAGCAGTCCCGGGACAGGGAGGATTAGCTATGGCTACACCTTC.

The DNA for the CDR3 is TGTGCCAGCAGTTACTCGGCGGGGACCTACAATGAGCAGTTCTTC. Protein: CASSYSAGTYNEQFF. The chain carries TRBV6-5 and TRBJ2-1; a weak D match, TRBD2 (6 bases). Trimming took 0 bases from V and 2 from J, leaving 8 bases between them. The CDR3 extends over 15 amino acids. Per the germline V gene, CDR1 is MNHEY and CDR2 is SVGAGI.

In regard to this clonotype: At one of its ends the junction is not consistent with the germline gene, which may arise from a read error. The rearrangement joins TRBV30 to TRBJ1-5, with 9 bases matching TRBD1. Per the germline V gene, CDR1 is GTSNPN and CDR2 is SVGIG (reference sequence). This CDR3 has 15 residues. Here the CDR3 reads CVWMGKGTGNVAQHF. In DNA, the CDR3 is TGTGTCTGGATGGGGAAGGGGACAGGGAATGTCGCCCAGCATTTT.

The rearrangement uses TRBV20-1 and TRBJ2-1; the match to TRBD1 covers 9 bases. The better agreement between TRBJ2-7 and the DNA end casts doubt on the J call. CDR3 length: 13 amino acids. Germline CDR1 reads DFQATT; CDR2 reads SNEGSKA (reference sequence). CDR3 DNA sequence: TGCAGTGCTAGGGGGACAGGGCCCTACGAGCAGTACTTC. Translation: CSARGTGPYEQYF.